This TCR beta chain stems from a study of cytomegalovirus exposure and HLA in healthy donors. Study outcomes and limitations: Donors were assumed by presence/absence analyses to have roughly uniform sequencing depth.

This clone was counted between two and nine times. The antigen is not known. PCR employed 60 Vbeta and 13 Jbeta primers. Only in-frame clones appear in the TCRdb table, and some are missing; sequencing was by immunoSEQ multiplex PCR. The table records roughly 140,000 clones, about 84% of them present only once. The sequenced sample consisted of PBMCs. This clonotype originated in a woman aged 18-35 years in good health and CMV-seropositive.

The CDR3 protein is CASSLEATGNEQYF. The CDR3 region has the DNA TGCGCCAGCAGCTTGGAAGCGACAGGGAACGAGCAGTACTTC. This chain joins TRBV5-1 and TRBJ2-7; 7 bases fit TRBD1. V shed 0 bases, J shed 5 bases, and the junction held 5 bases outside the gene matches. The germline V gene encodes CDR1 SGHRS and CDR2 YFSETQ. The CDR3 is 14 amino acids. Combining the CDR3 with reference TRBV5-1 and TRBJ2-7 gives the whole variable domain KAGVTQTPRYLIKTRGQQVTLSCSPISGHRSVSWYQQTPGQGLQFLFEYFSETQRNKGNFPGRFSGRQFSNSRSEMNVSTLELGDSALYLCASSLEATGNEQYFGPGTRLTVT.